This T cell receptor beta chain was identified in a study of cytomegalovirus exposure and HLA in healthy donors. General study findings and limits: A list of roughly 180 TCR beta chains associated with cytomegalovirus was given. Reports indicated that the classifier achieved high specificity and sensitivity in diagnosing cytomegalovirus status.

Clones were sequenced by immunoSEQ multiplex PCR, and TCRdb holds only the in-frame ones, with some missing. This table holds over 200,000 clones, over 75% found once. On this clone: What it binds is unknown.

Sequenced material: PBMCs. The origin of this receptor is a woman younger than 35 in good health and CMV-seropositive.

CDR3 in amino acids: CASTGTGEVYEQFF. CDR3 bases: TGTGCCAGTACCGGGACAGGGGAAGTTTATGAGCAGTTCTTC. The genes are TRBV27 and TRBJ2-1; 10 bases align to TRBD1. The CDR3 runs 14 residues. J lost 8 bases, V lost 9 bases, and 10 bases had no gene match. From germline, CDR1 is MNHEY and CDR2 SMNVEV (reference sequence).